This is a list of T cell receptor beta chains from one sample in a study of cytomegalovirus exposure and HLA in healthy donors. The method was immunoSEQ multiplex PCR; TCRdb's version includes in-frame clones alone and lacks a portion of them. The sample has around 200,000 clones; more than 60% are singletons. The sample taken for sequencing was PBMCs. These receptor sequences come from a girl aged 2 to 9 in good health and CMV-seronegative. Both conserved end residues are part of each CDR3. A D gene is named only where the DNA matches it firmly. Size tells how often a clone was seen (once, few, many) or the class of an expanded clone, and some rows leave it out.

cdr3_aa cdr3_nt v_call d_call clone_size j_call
CASSEGETSGGRQFF TGTGCCAGCAGCGAAGGGGAAACTAGCGGGGGCCGGCAGTTCTTC TRBV9 TRBD2 - TRBJ2-1
CSSGNNNEQFF TGCAGTAGCGGGAACAACAATGAGCAGTTCTTC TRBV20-1 TRBD2 - TRBJ2-1
CASISQALSLNYGYTF TGTGCCAGCATCTCGCAGGCCCTTTCCTTAAACTATGGCTACACCTTC TRBV5-5 - - TRBJ1-2
CASSKSGLFF TGTGCCAGTAGTAAGTCGGGGTTGTTCTTT TRBV19 - once TRBJ1-1
CAISERGFNQPQHF TGTGCCATCAGTGAGAGGGGGTTTAATCAGCCCCAGCATTTT TRBV10-3 - - TRBJ1-5
CSGSLAGGRGELFF TGCAGCGGCTCTCTAGCGGGGGGGCGCGGGGAGCTGTTTTTT TRBV29-1 TRBD2 - TRBJ2-2
CASSEITPGIGTDTQYF TGTGCCAGCAGTGAAATAACTCCCGGTATTGGCACAGATACGCAGTATTTT TRBV25-1 - once TRBJ2-3
CASRTSGGSYNEQFF TGTGCCAGTAGGACCAGCGGGGGCTCCTACAATGAGCAGTTCTTC TRBV19 TRBD2 few TRBJ2-1
CASSVLAAGDEQYF TGTGCCAGCAGTGTGCTAGCGGCTGGAGACGAGCAGTACTTC TRBV2 TRBD2 - TRBJ2-7
CASSVGTENQPQHF TGTGCCAGCAGCGTGGGGACAGAGAATCAGCCCCAGCATTTT TRBV9 TRBD1 - TRBJ1-5
CASSPGGTGDNEQFF TGTGCCAGCAGCCCAGGAGGGACAGGGGACAATGAGCAGTTCTTC TRBV6-4 TRBD1 - TRBJ2-1
CASSLALGQYNSPLHF TGTGCCAGCAGCTTGGCCCTAGGACAGTATAATTCACCCCTCCACTTT TRBV5-6 - - TRBJ1-6
CASSRHSTSYGNEQFF TGTGCCAGCAGCCGCCATTCCACTAGTTATGGCAATGAGCAGTTCTTC TRBV4-2 - - TRBJ2-1
CASSDTLSYEQYF TGTGCCAGCAGTGATACTCTCTCCTACGAGCAGTACTTC TRBV2 - - TRBJ2-7
CASSPRAGGRYEQYF TGCGCCAGCAGCCCACGGGCAGGGGGCAGGTACGAGCAGTACTTC TRBV4-1 TRBD1 - TRBJ2-7
CASSLYETSGSEQYF TGTGCCAGCAGCTTATACGAGACTAGCGGGAGCGAGCAGTACTTC TRBV11-2 TRBD2 - TRBJ2-7
CASSLPSGGEREKLFF TGTGCCAGCAGCTTACCCTCAGGGGGCGAGAGGGAAAAACTGTTTTTT TRBV11-2 TRBD1 - TRBJ1-4
CASSPDTSPADTQYF TGTGCCAGCAGCCCGGACACCTCCCCCGCAGATACGCAGTATTTT TRBV9 - - TRBJ2-3
CASSYPGTSVSEQFF TGTGCCAGCAGTTACCCCGGGACTAGCGTTAGTGAGCAGTTCTTC TRBV6-5 TRBD2 - TRBJ2-1
CASSIWQGDQPQHF TGTGCCAGTAGTATTTGGCAGGGGGATCAGCCCCAGCATTTT TRBV19 TRBD1 - TRBJ1-5
CASSLDRGLYEQYF TGCGCCAGCAGCTTGGACAGGGGGCTTTACGAGCAGTACTTC TRBV5-1 TRBD1 - TRBJ2-7
CASSPTGVGYGYTF TGTGCCAGCAGTCCGACAGGGGTAGGGTATGGCTACACCTTC TRBV5-6 TRBD1 - TRBJ1-2
CATSRAGRAAEQYF TGTGCCACCAGCAGAGCCGGGAGGGCCGCCGAGCAGTACTTC TRBV15 TRBD2 once TRBJ2-7
CASSIQGFEAFF TGTGCCAGTAGTATACAGGGGTTTGAAGCTTTCTTT TRBV19 - - TRBJ1-1
CASSRARLSTYNEQFF TGTGCCAGCAGCAGAGCACGACTCAGCACCTACAATGAGCAGTTCTTC TRBV5-6 - - TRBJ2-1
CASSLGQLSYNEQFF TGTGCCAGCAGCTTGGGACAGCTTTCCTACAATGAGCAGTTCTTC TRBV5-6 - - TRBJ2-1
CASSYEGFTEAFF TGTGCCAGCAGTTACGAGGGATTCACTGAAGCTTTCTTT TRBV6-5 - - TRBJ1-1
CASSLVGGDTQYF TGTGCCAGCAGCTTGGTGGGAGGGGATACGCAGTATTTT TRBV5-4 TRBD2 - TRBJ2-3
CASSLESVYTEAFF TGTGCCAGCAGCTTAGAGTCGGTCTACACTGAAGCTTTCTTT TRBV7-8 - - TRBJ1-1
CASSPRAGGDSGNTIYF TGTGCCAGCTCACCGCGGGCAGGGGGTGACTCTGGAAACACCATATATTTT TRBV18 TRBD1 - TRBJ1-3
CASSDGQGTSTDTQYF TGCGCCAGCAGCGATGGACAGGGTACGAGCACAGATACGCAGTATTTT TRBV5-1 TRBD1 - TRBJ2-3
CASTDGASLYEQYF TGTGCCTCCACCGATGGAGCCAGCCTCTACGAGCAGTACTTC TRBV10-3 - - TRBJ2-7
CASSLRDRGRYEQYF TGTGCCAGCAGCTTGCGGGACAGGGGGCGGTACGAGCAGTACTTC TRBV5-4 TRBD1 - TRBJ2-7
CASRGQASVGYTF TGTGCCAGCAGGGGACAGGCCTCCGTTGGCTACACCTTC TRBV2 TRBD1 few TRBJ1-2
CASSLEQGGVLGNIQYF TGTGCCAGCAGCTTAGAACAGGGGGGGGTTCTTGGAAACATTCAGTACTTC TRBV7-9 - - TRBJ2-4
CASSVRGGGETQYF TGTGCCAGCAGCGTGCGGGGGGGAGGAGAGACCCAGTACTTC TRBV7-2 TRBD2 - TRBJ2-5
CASRPLGHNTDTQYF TGTGCCAGCAGACCACTTGGACATAACACAGATACGCAGTATTTT TRBV6-1 - - TRBJ2-3
CSVAPRGQDGYTF TGCAGCGTTGCGCCGCGAGGGCAAGATGGCTACACCTTC TRBV29-1 - - TRBJ1-2
CASSEPGTANTEAFF TGTGCCAGCAGCGAACCCGGGACAGCCAACACTGAAGCTTTCTTT TRBV9 TRBD1 - TRBJ1-1
CASSDSFSGNTIYF TGTGCCAGCAGTGATTCGTTCTCTGGAAACACCATATATTTT TRBV6-1 - - TRBJ1-3
CASRALAGSSYNEQFF TGTGCCAGCAGAGCTCTAGCGGGGAGCTCCTACAATGAGCAGTTCTTC TRBV2 TRBD2 few TRBJ2-1
CASRRGLGSYNEQFF TGTGCCAGCAGGCGGGGACTAGGGTCCTACAATGAGCAGTTCTTC TRBV6-1 TRBD2 - TRBJ2-1